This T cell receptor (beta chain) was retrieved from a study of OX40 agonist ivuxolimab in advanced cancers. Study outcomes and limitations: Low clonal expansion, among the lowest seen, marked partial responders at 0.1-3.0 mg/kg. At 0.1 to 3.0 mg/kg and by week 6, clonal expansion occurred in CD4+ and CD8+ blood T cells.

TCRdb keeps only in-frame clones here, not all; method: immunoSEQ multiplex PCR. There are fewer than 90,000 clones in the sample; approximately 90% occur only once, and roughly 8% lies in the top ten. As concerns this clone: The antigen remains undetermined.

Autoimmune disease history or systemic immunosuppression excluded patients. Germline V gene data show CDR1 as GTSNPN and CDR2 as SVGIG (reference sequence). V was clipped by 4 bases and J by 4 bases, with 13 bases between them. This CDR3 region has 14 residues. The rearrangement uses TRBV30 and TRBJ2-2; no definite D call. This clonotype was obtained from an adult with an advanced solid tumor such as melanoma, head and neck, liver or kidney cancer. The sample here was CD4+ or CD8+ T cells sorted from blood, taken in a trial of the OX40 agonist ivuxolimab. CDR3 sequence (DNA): TGTGCCTGGAATAGGCAGGCTGGCACCGGGGAGCTGTTTTTT. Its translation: CAWNRQAGTGELFF.